The 30 T cell receptor beta chains reported below all come from one sample, sequenced in a study of vaccination and CD4 T cells after COVID-19 (dated by TCRdb to 2022 to 2024). Their antigens are not known. The library was generated by PCR. These reads were obtained on an Illumina iSeq 100. DNA from cultured CD4+ T cells was subjected to TCR sequencing with the Oncomine TCR Beta short-read assay at the Johns Hopkins FTIC core. Through fastp at Q25 and MiXCR, TCRdb rebuilt clones from the public reads, retaining in-frame beta chains. Rows are combined by CDR3 protein, so each entry shows the most common genes and DNA. A total of over 13,000 distinct CDR3 sequences appear in this sample, roughly half of them only once. Over 10% of the sample is taken by the ten largest. Per the publication, the treatment or condition label means: roughly 11-day PBMC culture with coronavirus spike peptide pools or control peptides (ViraFEST assay).

Sequenced: CD4+ T cells from blood, cultured in vitro. These receptors all stem from a human donor who had recovered from COVID-19.

This chain links TRBV20-1 with TRBJ1-1, with TRBD1 identical over 9 bases. Germline V gene data show CDR1 as DFQATT and CDR2 as SNEGSKA (reference sequence). V lost 3 bases to trimming and J lost 6 bases; unmatched junction nucleotides: 5. The CDR3 extends over 13 amino acids. CDR3 loop: CSASRDRDAEAFF. CDR3 sequence (DNA): TGCAGTGCTAGCCGGGACAGGGACGCTGAAGCTTTCTTT.

This clonotype was recorded a few times. The V call is TRBV21-1, the J call TRBJ2-7; the table calls TRBD1, which could not be checked here. TRBV21-1 is a recognized pseudogene. CDR3 length: 13 amino acids. This chain's CDR3 is CASSSPTGIEQYF. The CDR3 nucleotides are TGTGCCAGCAGCTCCCCGACAGGGATCGAGCAGTACTTC.

The chain recombines TRBV7-2 with TRBJ2-7; 13 bases line up with TRBD2. V trimming: 5 bases; J trimming: 3 bases; junction bases outside the gene matches: 10. Germline-derived CDR1 and CDR2 are SGHTA and FQGNSA. The CDR3 has 17 amino acids. CDR3 region: CASSLMGTSGIVYEQYF. The CDR3 coding sequence is TGTGCCAGCAGCCTGATGGGGACTAGCGGGATAGTCTACGAGCAGTACTTC.

There are a few counts of this clonotype. This chain connects TRBV21-1 to TRBJ1-5; the D call TRBD1 from the table was never checked on the DNA. TRBV21-1 is a pseudogene segment. This CDR3 spans 13 amino acids. CDR3 region: CASPDRSNQPQHF. For the CDR3, the DNA is TGTGCCAGCCCCGACAGAAGCAATCAGCCCCAGCATTTT.

This clonotype appeared a single time. CDR3 sequence: CASGLHTGNTGELFF. CDR3 coding DNA: TGTGCTAGTGGTTTGCACACAGGGAACACCGGGGAGCTGTTTTTT. The V and J genes are TRBV12-5 and TRBJ2-2; weak D call: TRBD1 (5 bases). The CDR3 consists of 15 residues. CDR1 is LGHNT, CDR2 FRNRAP, per germline. V gave up 2 bases and J gave up 1 base, with 8 bases separating them.

This clonotype occurred a few times. The rearrangement uses TRBV19 and TRBJ1-5; no clear D gene. V lost 3 bases to trimming and J lost 3 bases, with 6 bases between them. Germline CDR1 LNHDA, CDR2 SQIVND (reference sequence). The CDR3 runs 13 residues. CDR3 region: CASSMGYNQPQHF. CDR3 DNA: TGTGCCAGTAGTATGGGTTACAATCAGCCCCAGCATTTT.

This clonotype was counted only a few times. The chain links TRBV20-1 to TRBJ1-1; D might be TRBD1 (5 bases). Between the trimmed V and J ends, which lost 5 bases and 4 bases, there was a span of 14 bases. In germline, CDR1 is DFQATT, CDR2 SNEGSKA (reference sequence). The CDR3 spans 13 residues. CDR3 sequence (DNA): TGCAGTGCTTTCCCCCCGGGGGGCACTGAAGCTTTCTTT. This translates into CSAFPPGGTEAFF.

This clonotype was seen a single time. The V and J genes are TRBV6-5 and TRBJ2-3; D is uncertain. The CDR3 is 12 amino acids. Deletions cut 2 bases from V and 4 bases from J, with 4 bases between. Looked up from germline, CDR1 is MNHEY and CDR2 is SVGAGI. CDR3: CASSYGSDTQYF. CDR3 sequence (DNA): TGTGCCAGCAGTTACGGCTCAGATACGCAGTATTTT.

The chain carries TRBV20-1 and TRBJ2-6; D is unresolved. Trimming pared 6 bases from V and 2 bases from J, leaving 11 bases between. This CDR3 has 14 residues. Germline CDR1 DFQATT, CDR2 SNEGSKA (reference sequence). CDR3 amino acids: CSARKEAGANVLTF. The CDR3, as DNA: TGCAGTGCAAGGAAGGAAGCTGGGGCCAACGTCCTGACTTTC.

This clonotype showed up just a few times. V usage is TRBV7-2 and J usage is TRBJ2-1; 7 bases are a match to TRBD2. V was clipped by 4 bases and J by 12 bases; unmatched bases: 3. The CDR3 sequence is 11 residues long. CDR1 and CDR2 from the germline V gene are SGHTA and FQGNSA. CDR3 loop: CASSSGLGQFF. DNA for the CDR3: TGTGCCAGCAGCTCAGGACTAGGGCAGTTCTTC. Using reference TRBV7-2 and TRBJ2-1 for the parts outside the CDR3, the full variable domain is GAGVSQSPSNKVTEKGKDVELRCDPISGHTALYWYRQSLGQGLEFLIYFQGNSAPDKSGLPSDRFSAERTGGSVSTLTIQRTQQEDSAVYLCASSSGLGQFFGPGTRLTVL.

This clonotype was counted a few times. The chain's CDR3 is CASSSPPRGGTGELFF. The CDR3 DNA reads TGTGCCAGCAGCTCCCCCCCAAGGGGTGGGACCGGGGAGCTGTTTTTT. The rearrangement uses TRBV6-1 and TRBJ2-2; D possibly corresponds to TRBD1 (5 bases). The CDR3 consists of 16 residues. V was clipped by 6 bases and J by 5 bases, with 19 bases between them. Germline values: CDR1 MNHNS, CDR2 SASEGT.

The chain couples TRBV12-3 or TRBV12-4 to TRBJ1-3, with 7 bases identical to TRBD1. V trimming: 5 bases; J trimming: 2 bases; junction bases outside the gene matches: 6. The CDR3 runs to 15 residues. CDR3 sequence reads: CASSPTGVPGNTIYF. As DNA, the CDR3 is TGTGCCAGCAGTCCTACAGGGGTCCCTGGAAACACCATATATTTT.

This chain links TRBV11-3 with TRBJ2-7; 7 bases align to TRBD2. Germline loops: CDR1 SGHNT, CDR2 YENEEA. The CDR3 runs 13 residues. Losses at the gene ends were 8 bases for V and 5 bases for J; bases not matched to a gene: 9. CDR3: CASAGGGAHEQYF. In nucleotides, the CDR3 is TGTGCCAGCGCTGGCGGGGGTGCCCACGAGCAGTACTTC. Based on the CDR3 plus reference TRBV11-3 and TRBJ2-7, the full variable domain is EAGVVQSPRYKIIEKKQPVAFWCNPISGHNTLYWYLQNLGQGPELLIRYENEEAVDDSQLPKDRFSAERLKGVDSTLKIQPAELGDSAVYLCASAGGGAHEQYFGPGTRLTVT.

This rearrangement joins TRBV12-3 or TRBV12-4 to TRBJ2-7; no definite D call. V lost 1 base and J 3 bases, leaving 1 base between the germline ends. The CDR3 has 11 amino acids. This CDR3 is CASSLVYEQYF. Written as DNA, the CDR3 is TGTGCCAGCAGTTTAGTCTACGAGCAGTACTTC.

This clonotype was seen more than once but under ten times. The rearrangement uses TRBV7-2 and TRBJ2-2; D is possibly TRBD2 (5 bases). The CDR3 sequence is 16 residues long. In germline, CDR1 is SGHTA, CDR2 FQGNSA. The V gene lost 1 base and the J gene lost 2 bases, with 11 bases spanning the gap. The CDR3 here is CASSLEGGLNTGELFF. The CDR3 DNA reads as TGTGCCAGCAGCTTAGAGGGCGGACTTAACACCGGGGAGCTGTTTTTT.

The chain is built from TRBV7-3 and TRBJ2-3; 7 bases fit TRBD2. Germline CDR1 is SGHTA and CDR2 is FQGTGA. V lost 2 bases and J lost 6; bases outside the gene matches: 11. This CDR3 comprises 16 residues. CDR3 sequence: CASSLRAGGRTDTQYF. CDR3 coding DNA: TGTGCCAGCAGCTTACGTGCCGGCGGGAGAACGGATACGCAGTATTTT.

DNA of the CDR3: TGTGCCATCAGTGAGAGCACCTCGAACACTGAAGCTTTCTTT. The encoded protein is CAISESTSNTEAFF. J is TRBJ1-1 and V is TRBV10-3, with no clear D. The CDR3 runs to 14 residues. V was pared by 2 bases and J by 1 base, with 8 bases between. Per the germline V gene, CDR1 is ENHRY and CDR2 is SYGVKD.

A few counts support this clonotype. The V gene is TRBV6-1, the J gene TRBJ1-6; a possible D gene is TRBD1 (6 bases). The CDR3 is made up of 13 amino acids. Germline V gene lookup returns CDR1 MNHNS and CDR2 SASEGT. V was shortened by 6 bases and J by 8 bases, with 11 bases between the two germline ends. CDR3 protein: CASRRDIYSPLHF. CDR3 in DNA: TGTGCCAGCAGGAGGGACATTTATTCACCCCTCCACTTT.

The rearrangement uses TRBV12-5 and TRBJ1-2, with D tentatively TRBD1 (6 bases). Per germline, CDR1 LGHNT and CDR2 FRNRAP. The CDR3 covers 14 residues. V lost 1 base and J 8 bases, leaving 14 bases between the germline ends. The CDR3 DNA reads TGTGCTAGTGGTTTGGCGCCAAACAGGGTCGGCTACACCTTC. It translates to CASGLAPNRVGYTF.

This clonotype was found a few times. This sequence joins TRBV6-1 and TRBJ1-6; unclear D gene. The ends were cut back, 6 bases at V and 0 bases at J, with 12 bases in the middle. The CDR3 consists of 16 residues. Germline V gene data show CDR1 as MNHNS and CDR2 as SASEGT. The CDR3 nucleotides read TGTGCCAGCAGGGCAGGATTGAGCTCCTATAATTCACCCCTCCACTTT. Translation gives CASRAGLSSYNSPLHF.

This chain uses TRBV20-1 with TRBJ2-3, with D tentatively TRBD2 (5 bases). V dropped 3 bases and J dropped 2 bases, with 18 bases sitting between them. Germline lookup yields CDR1 DFQATT and CDR2 SNEGSKA (reference sequence). The CDR3 consists of 16 residues. In DNA form, the CDR3 reads TGCAGTGCTAGGACCTCGGGGAGCGGAAACACAGATACGCAGTATTTT. Translated: CSARTSGSGNTDTQYF.

The rearrangement joins TRBV7-8 to TRBJ1-1, with 7 bases aligning to TRBD1. Trimming took 6 bases from V and 1 from J; bases not matched to a gene: 8. The germline CDR1 and CDR2 sequences are SGHVS and FQNEAQ. This CDR3 spans 15 amino acids. The CDR3 region has the DNA TGTGCCAGCAGATATTTACGACAGGGGAACACTGAAGCTTTCTTT. Translated, it gives CASRYLRQGNTEAFF.

This clonotype has only a few counts. V usage is TRBV3-1 and J usage is TRBJ2-1; maybe TRBD2 (5 bases). CDR1 LGHDT and CDR2 YNNKEL come from the germline V gene (reference sequence). Trimming stripped 7 bases from V and 0 bases from J, with 10 bases between. This CDR3 is built from 14 residues. CDR3 amino acids: CASTNRGSYNEQFF. For the CDR3, the DNA is TGTGCCAGCACCAACCGGGGCTCCTACAATGAGCAGTTCTTC.

The rearrangement links TRBV6-1 to TRBJ1-1; 8 nucleotides match TRBD1. Germline values: CDR1 MNHNS, CDR2 SASEGT. J lost 4 bases, V lost 11 bases, and 12 bases had no gene match. The CDR3 is 14 amino acids. The CDR3 sequence: CAGKTGEFSTEAFF. In nucleotides, the CDR3 is TGTGCCGGCAAGACAGGGGAATTTTCCACTGAAGCTTTCTTT.

V is TRBV5-4 and J is TRBJ2-7, with 10 positions matching TRBD1. Germline V gives CDR1 SGHNT, CDR2 YYREEE (reference sequence). V lost 4 bases and J lost 4; bases outside the gene matches: 8. The CDR3 sequence is 15 residues long. The CDR3 nucleotides read TGTGCCAGCAGCGGGGGACAGGGGACGGGTTACGAGCAGTACTTC. Translated: CASSGGQGTGYEQYF.

This rearrangement joins TRBV14 to TRBJ2-2; the D gene is possibly TRBD2 (5 bases). The CDR3 runs to 15 residues. Trimming took 4 bases from V and 4 from J, leaving 13 bases between them. The V gene's germline CDR1 is SGHDN and CDR2 FVKESK. The CDR3 sequence is CASSPPGDPTGELFF. The CDR3 region has the DNA TGTGCCAGCAGCCCCCCCGGGGATCCCACCGGGGAGCTGTTTTTT. The full variable domain, its missing parts supplied by reference TRBV14 and TRBJ2-2, is EAGVTQFPSHSVIEKGQTVTLRCDPISGHDNLYWYRRVMGKEIKFLLHFVKESKQDESGMPNNRFLAERTGGTYSTLKVQPAELEDSGVYFCASSPPGDPTGELFFGEGSRLTVL.

The CDR3 reads CATTRDYGNTIYF. The DNA for the CDR3 is TGTGCCACGACCAGGGACTATGGAAACACCATATATTTT. This chain links TRBV15 with TRBJ1-3; TRBD1 might be the D (5 bases). The germline V gene encodes CDR1 LNHNV and CDR2 YYDKDF (reference sequence). V was cut by 9 bases and J by 3 bases, with 12 bases left in between. The CDR3 contains 13 residues. Based on the CDR3 plus reference TRBV15 and TRBJ1-3, the full variable domain is DAMVIQNPRYQVTQFGKPVTLSCSQTLNHNVMYWYQQKSSQAPKLLFHYYDKDFNNEADTPDNFQSRRPNTSFCFLDIRSPGLGDTAMYLCATTRDYGNTIYFGEGSWLTVV.

This clonotype showed up just once. The genes are TRBV2 and TRBJ2-1, with 9 bases matching TRBD2. V lost 10 bases, J lost 2 bases, and 9 bases stayed unmatched. Germline CDR1 and CDR2: SNHLY and FYNNEI. The CDR3 totals 15 residues. This CDR3 reads CAMQRAGGPYNEQFF. The CDR3 DNA reads as TGTGCCATGCAAAGAGCGGGGGGCCCCTACAATGAGCAGTTCTTC.

V usage is TRBV6-1 and J usage is TRBJ1-6, with 7 bases that match TRBD1. The germline V gene encodes CDR1 MNHNS and CDR2 SASEGT. Trimming at V came to 7 bases and at J to 7 bases, leaving 16 bases not matched to a gene. The CDR3 loop spans 17 amino acids. The CDR3 DNA reads as TGTGCCAGCACCTTAAGAGGAGGCAGGGGGATCAATTCACCCCTCCACTTT. Translating gives CASTLRGGRGINSPLHF.

This sequence joins TRBV7-2 and TRBJ1-2; no clear D gene. Trimming left V 1 base short and J 4 bases short, with 7 bases between. CDR1 SGHTA and CDR2 FQGNSA come from the germline V gene. There are 13 residues in the CDR3. The CDR3 sequence is CASSLGRSYGYTF. For the CDR3, the DNA is TGTGCCAGCAGCTTAGGGCGGAGCTATGGCTACACCTTC.